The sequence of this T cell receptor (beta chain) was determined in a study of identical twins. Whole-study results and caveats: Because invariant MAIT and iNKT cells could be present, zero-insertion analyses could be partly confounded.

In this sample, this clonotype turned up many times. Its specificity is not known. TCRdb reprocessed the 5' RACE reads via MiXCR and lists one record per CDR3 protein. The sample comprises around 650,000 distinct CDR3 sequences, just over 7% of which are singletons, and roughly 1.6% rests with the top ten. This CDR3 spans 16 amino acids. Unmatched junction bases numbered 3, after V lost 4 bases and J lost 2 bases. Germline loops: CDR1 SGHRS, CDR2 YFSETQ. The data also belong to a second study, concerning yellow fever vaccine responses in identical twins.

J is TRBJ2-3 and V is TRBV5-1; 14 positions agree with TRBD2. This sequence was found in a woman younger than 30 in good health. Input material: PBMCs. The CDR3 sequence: CASSPGLAGATDTQYF. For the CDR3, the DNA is TGCGCCAGCAGCCCGGGACTAGCGGGGGCCACAGATACGCAGTATTTT.